This TCR beta chain was captured by sequencing in a study of early stage breast cancer tumors. In germline, CDR1 is MGHDK, CDR2 SYGVNS. Trimming stripped 6 bases from V and 4 bases from J, with 9 bases between. The CDR3 spans 13 residues. Profiling relied on immunoSEQ multiplex PCR, and the TCRdb table lists in-frame clones only, not all of them. The profile shows about 51,000 clones, roughly 78% of them singletons. Concerning this clone itself: Antigen: not known.

Study results and limitations: In about 90% of the 16 patients, blood comparison separated tumor from normal breast. Functional markers like CD4, CD8 and FOXP3 were missed in bulk sequencing.

The sequenced sample was blood. This receptor was taken from a person aged 35-49 years with breast cancer. The chain carries TRBV25-1 and TRBJ2-2; D not resolved. The CDR3 reads CASSLSPTGELFF. CDR3 sequence (DNA): TGTGCCAGCAGCCTATCGCCCACCGGGGAGCTGTTTTTT.